The clone carrying this TCR beta chain was seen just once. Its antigen is undetermined. Germline CDR1 is SGHDN and CDR2 is FVKESK. The CDR3 length is 14 residues. Germline trimming cut 6 bases from V and 6 bases from J; bases unmatched to any gene: 8. The sample originates from a study of graft-versus-host responses after intestinal transplantation. About the study: Recipients got multivisceral, liver-intestinal, or isolated intestinal transplants. Anti-thymocyte globulin was used for induction in all recipients, who then took tacrolimus and steroids for two to four years.

General study findings and limits: GvH clone levels peaked in circulation, and this peak was associated with early post-transplant HvG declines.

The repertoire was sequenced with immunoSEQ multiplex PCR; TCRdb's copy has only in-frame clones and lacks some. The sample carries about 25,000 clones, approximately 78% recorded once. The specimen comprised unstimulated CD8+ T cells sorted from spleen or lymph node cells, sampled before transplant. This chain connects TRBV14 to TRBJ2-1, with TRBD1 identical over 7 bases. This sequence originates from a human donor who was the organ donor for an intestinal transplant. The CDR3 region is CASRPRDSINEQFF. The CDR3 nucleotides read TGTGCCAGCAGGCCTCGGGACAGTATCAATGAGCAGTTCTTC.